The sequence of this T cell receptor (beta chain) was determined in a study of T cell repertoires in cytomegalovirus infection. Study overall: Recently identified HLA-C-restricted CMV epitopes and well-studied HLA-B-restricted CMV epitopes were used by the study. Both a matching HLA type and CMV infection were indicated by public TCR beta signatures.

Overall study results and limits: Dominating the ex vivo response were HLA-C-restricted CMV-specific TCR beta clonotypes. Cumulated frequencies of public TCR beta families served to identify carriers of CMV plus the relevant HLA.

In the case of this clonotype: Its antigen is as yet unknown.

Germline V lookup: CDR1 LNHDA, CDR2 SQIVND (reference sequence). V was pared by 9 bases and J by 2 bases, with 11 bases between. There are 14 residues in the CDR3. TCRdb itself ran the reads through MiXCR, one entry per CDR3 protein. This table has about 740,000 distinct CDR3 sequences, 30% to 40% appearing once. The chain employs TRBV19 and TRBJ2-6; a weak D match, TRBD1 (6 bases). This sequence was found in a human donor in good health (CMV status not recorded). Some clones in this sample may be carry-over from other donors' samples. The sequencing here drew on cultured PBMCs, taken from culture after CMV antigen stimulation. The CDR3 spells CASSNRAGANVLTF. In DNA, the CDR3 is TGTGCCAGCAGCAACAGGGCTGGGGCCAACGTCCTGACTTTC. Drawing the rest from reference TRBV19 and TRBJ2-6, the complete variable domain is DGGITQSPKYLFRKEGQNVTLSCEQNLNHDAMYWYRQDPGQGLRLIYYSQIVNDFQKGDIAEGYSVSREKKESFPLTVTSAQKNPTAFYLCASSNRAGANVLTFGAGSRLTVL.